This T cell receptor (beta chain) was sequenced for a study of OX40 agonist ivuxolimab in advanced cancers. Background on the study: Patients received intravenous ivuxolimab every 2 weeks at 0.01 to 10 mg/kg. Patients assigned to dose escalation were diagnosed with hepatocellular carcinoma, melanoma, renal cell or head and neck cancer. General study results and limits: Researchers did not determine the expanded peripheral T cells' antigen specificity.

The study sampled blood at baseline, cycle 4 day 1, and cycle 7 day 1. Sequencing was performed with immunoSEQ multiplex PCR; in TCRdb, only in-frame clones are kept and a portion is missing. The sample has roughly 70,000 clones, approximately 86% seen once; the top ten hold about 2%. Of note for this clone: What it binds is not known. At the DNA level, this CDR3 is encoded by other sequences in the same sample as well.

The CDR3 extends over 16 amino acids. The germline CDR1 and CDR2 sequences are GTSNPN and SVGIG (reference sequence). Trimming cost V 2 bases and J 4 bases, with 17 bases left between them. The receptor comes from an adult with an advanced solid tumor such as melanoma, head and neck, liver or kidney cancer. The sample was CD4+ or CD8+ T cells sorted from blood, taken in a trial of the OX40 agonist ivuxolimab. The gene calls are TRBV30 and TRBJ2-2; D is perhaps TRBD1 or TRBD2 (5 bases each). CDR3 loop: CAWSSNRGVGTGELFF. The CDR3 coding sequence is TGTGCCTGGAGTTCGAATCGAGGGGTGGGCACCGGGGAGCTGTTTTTT.